Following are 3 T cell receptor beta chains from one sample sequenced in a study of blood T cells in healthy people across ages. A second PCR of about 6 to 12 cycles used a sample-barcoded 5' primer and a J-beta primer mix. TCRdb called the 5' RACE reads again in MiXCR, with one record for every CDR3 protein. The sample has about 970,000 distinct CDR3 sequences; around 54% are singletons. The sample comprised blood. Every receptor here comes from a woman in her sixties or seventies in good health.

The chain recombines TRBV10-3 with TRBJ2-7; D is undetermined. Trimming shortened V by 5 bases and J by 9 bases, and 11 bases separated the two germline ends. CDR1 and CDR2 from the germline V gene are ENHRY and SYGVKD. The CDR3 runs 11 residues. The CDR3 spells CAISYKTTQYF. Written as DNA, the CDR3 is TGTGCCATCAGTTACAAGACAACGCAGTACTTC.

The chain recombines TRBV7-8 with TRBJ2-1; TRBD2 agrees at 7 bases. Germline loops: CDR1 SGHVS, CDR2 FQNEAQ. Germline trimming cut 5 bases from V and 5 bases from J; bases unmatched to any gene: 9. The CDR3 length is 15 residues. In nucleotides, the CDR3 is TGTGCCAGCAGCCCCTGGACTAGAGAGGACAATGAGCAGTTCTTC. It codes for CASSPWTREDNEQFF.

V usage is TRBV27 and J usage is TRBJ1-1, with a weak D call TRBD1 (6 bases). CDR3 length: 13 amino acids. The V gene's germline CDR1 is MNHEY and CDR2 SMNVEV (reference sequence). Trimming pared 8 bases from V and 5 bases from J, leaving 15 bases between. The CDR3 spells CASGRTAETEAFF. The CDR3 DNA sequence: TGTGCCAGCGGGAGGACAGCGGAAACTGAAGCTTTCTTT.